This T cell receptor (beta chain) was found in a study of PD-L1 blockade in urothelial cancer. The wider study: Patients commenced intravenous atezolizumab, 1,200 mg every 3 weeks, in about 2014. Blood analysis occurred 3 weeks (second dose) and 6 weeks after treatment start. Bladder-origin urothelial cancer in males described twenty-five of the 29 patients.

Study-wide results and caveats: Pretreatment TCR clonality in blood under the median foretold superior survival.

Turning to this clone: Its specificity is not known.

TCRdb's table, derived via immunoSEQ multiplex PCR, lists solely in-frame clones and lacks some. The sample includes about 88,000 clones, roughly nine tenths of them seen just once. Time point in this sample: pretreatment peripheral blood. The CDR3 covers 16 residues. Trimming took 3 bases from V and 3 from J; bases not matched to a gene: 5. Germline V gene lookup returns CDR1 KGHSH and CDR2 LQKENI. The chain couples TRBV18 to TRBJ2-1, with 10 bases identical to TRBD2. This clonotype was sampled from a woman older than 75 with urothelial cancer. The material sequenced was PBMCs, taken around atezolizumab (anti-PD-L1) treatment. This CDR3 reads CASSPVAGGGYNEQFF. The CDR3 DNA reads TGTGCCAGCTCACCTGTAGCGGGAGGAGGCTACAATGAGCAGTTCTTC. Full variable domain (outside the CDR3, taken from reference TRBV18 and TRBJ2-1): NAGVMQNPRHLVRRRGQEARLRCSPMKGHSHVYWYRQLPEEGLKFMVYLQKENIIDESGMPKERFSAEFPKEGPSILRIQQVVRGDSAAYFCASSPVAGGGYNEQFFGPGTRLTVL.